Below, 5 T cell receptor beta chains from the same sample are listed, as sequenced in a study of regulatory T cells in long-lasting Graves disease. iRepertoire HTBI primers and Arm-PCR of CDR3 regions built TCR beta libraries. TCRdb ran MiXCR on the multiplex PCR reads and lists one entry per CDR3 protein. Here the sample spans approximately 540,000 distinct CDR3 sequences, approximately 12% being singletons. Noted time point: newly diagnosed GD, antithyroid drugs for less than 3 months. PBMC-extracted RNA yielded the TCR library. This same sample was also part of a study on T cells in Graves' hyperthyroidism and ophthalmopathy.

Sequenced here: peripheral blood mononuclear cells (PBMCs), sampled at new diagnosis, from a patient treated with antithyroid drugs. The receptor source for this set is a woman in her twenties or thirties with Graves disease.

This clonotype came up many times. The chain couples TRBV2 to TRBJ2-7, with D possibly called TRBD1 or TRBD2 (5 bases each). The CDR3 length is 14 residues. V lost 8 bases and J lost 6, with 20 bases in between. The V gene's germline CDR1 is SNHLY and CDR2 FYNNEI. The CDR3 nucleotides read TGTGCCAGCGACGGGGCGGCAGGGTTCCGCGAGCAGTACTTC. It yields the protein CASDGAAGFREQYF.

This clonotype was seen many times. J is TRBJ2-5 and V is TRBV2; no reliable D call. V shed 6 bases and J shed 0 bases, with 5 bases lying between them. The CDR3 covers 12 residues. Germline V CDR1 and CDR2: SNHLY, FYNNEI. Here the CDR3 reads CASSRYQETQYF. The CDR3, as DNA: TGTGCCAGCAGCCGGTACCAAGAGACCCAGTACTTC.

This clonotype was recorded at least ten times. This chain links TRBV29-1 with TRBJ1-2; TRBD1 aligns across 9 bases. Germline CDR1 is SQVTM and CDR2 is ANQGSEA. With V trimmed by 5 bases and J by 0 bases, 1 base remained unmatched. This CDR3 comprises 13 residues. CDR3 sequence: CSVTGGTNYGYTF. Written as DNA, the CDR3 is TGCAGCGTTACAGGGGGCACTAACTATGGCTACACCTTC.

This clonotype was seen more than once but under ten times. V usage is TRBV6-2 or TRBV6-3 and J usage is TRBJ1-5; D remains unclear. From germline, CDR1 is MNHEY and CDR2 SVGEGT. V gave up 5 bases and J gave up 3 bases, with 17 bases separating them. The CDR3 has 16 residues. This CDR3 is CASSQDLRDPNQPQHF. CDR3 in DNA: TGTGCCAGCAGTCAAGACCTAAGGGATCCCAATCAGCCCCAGCATTTT.

The gene calls are TRBV19 and TRBJ2-7, with D perhaps matching TRBD2 (5 bases). The CDR3 has 15 amino acids. Germline loops: CDR1 LNHDA, CDR2 SQIVND (reference sequence). Trimming removed 5 bases from V and 1 base from J, with 15 bases in between. CDR3 bases: TGTGCCAGTAGTTCTCGGGGAGTCGAATCCTACGAGCAGTACTTC. Its translation is CASSSRGVESYEQYF.